The T cell receptor (beta chain) under discussion was sequenced for a study of cytomegalovirus exposure and HLA in healthy donors (dated by TCRdb to about 2017). Study-level background: A later analysis indicated that the 100 to 150 validation repertoires were generated on the platform also employed for the 650 to 850 repertoires of the first cohort. The study combined high-throughput TCR immunosequencing, statistical association of individual TCRs with disease status, and machine learning to predict cytomegalovirus infection status. The study aimed to test whether cataloging public T cell receptors could reveal signatures of past pathogen exposure. In addition to the first cohort of approximately 650 subjects, a separate validation cohort of 120 different subjects was used.

The donors were included in the validation cohort of some 120 subjects, a group kept apart from the approximately 670-subject first cohort. With regard to this clone: No cognate antigen has been identified for it. Qualities for individual bases were not recorded, and no much larger clone is one base off.

The research as a whole found: All 130 or so repertoires were used to score co-occurrence in the validation cohort in a later analysis, because that analysis had no HLA typing for the cohort. A later analysis found that TCRs clustered in the first cohort also tended to co-occur in the 120 or so validation repertoires, with roughly 95% of cluster scores above 0. Three of the identified cytomegalovirus-associated TCR beta chains were confirmed in vitro to be specific for cytomegalovirus antigens. Cytomegalovirus status was reported to be diagnosed by the classifier with high specificity and sensitivity in both the original and validation cohorts. In the study, about 150 TCR beta chains were listed as associated with cytomegalovirus. Most TCR sequences were seen in very few donors, while some public TCRs were found in many individuals. According to the authors, the approach could potentially be generalized to other disease states and immunological phenotypes.

The CDR3 sequence holds 13 residues, the cysteine and phenylalanine included. Kept here is only the CDR3 DNA, which spans 39 bases and is read in frame from base 1. Based on the germline V gene, the CDR1 and CDR2 sequences are SGDLS and YYNGEE. Trimming at the junction amounts to 4 bases on V and 6 bases on J, and the germline ends lie 14 bases apart. The library relied on the immunoSEQ multiplex PCR assay. Concerning the study's data processing: To diagnose cytomegalovirus status from the catalog of TCR beta chain sequences, a statistical classification framework was built. Not all clones reach the TCRdb copy of this immuneACCESS table, which keeps in-frame sequences only. Checked studies attribute under half of the gap to unresolved V genes and leave the rest unexplained. Clone size and V and J calls were adopted from that table, with D and trimming inferred from the DNA. The sample data list about 130,000 clones, and roughly nine tenths of these were observed just once. The top ten clonotypes cover about 2% of the sample.

The chain is assembled from TRBV9 and TRBJ2-7, with a tentative D gene TRBD1 over 6 matching bases. Sequencing was done on a sample of PBMCs. The origin of this receptor is a woman aged 18-29 years in good health and CMV-seronegative. The CDR3 region: CASSTGFEGEQYF. The nucleotide sequence reads as follows: TGTGCCAGCAGCACAGGGTTTGAAGGCGAGCAGTACTTC. Extended through the reference TRBV9 and TRBJ2-7 proteins, this CDR3 yields the full variable domain: DSGVTQTPKHLITATGQRVTLRCSPRSGDLSVYWYQQSLDQGLQFLIQYYNGEERAKGNILERFSAQQFPDLHSELNLSSLELGDSALYFCASSTGFEGEQYFGPGTRLTVT.